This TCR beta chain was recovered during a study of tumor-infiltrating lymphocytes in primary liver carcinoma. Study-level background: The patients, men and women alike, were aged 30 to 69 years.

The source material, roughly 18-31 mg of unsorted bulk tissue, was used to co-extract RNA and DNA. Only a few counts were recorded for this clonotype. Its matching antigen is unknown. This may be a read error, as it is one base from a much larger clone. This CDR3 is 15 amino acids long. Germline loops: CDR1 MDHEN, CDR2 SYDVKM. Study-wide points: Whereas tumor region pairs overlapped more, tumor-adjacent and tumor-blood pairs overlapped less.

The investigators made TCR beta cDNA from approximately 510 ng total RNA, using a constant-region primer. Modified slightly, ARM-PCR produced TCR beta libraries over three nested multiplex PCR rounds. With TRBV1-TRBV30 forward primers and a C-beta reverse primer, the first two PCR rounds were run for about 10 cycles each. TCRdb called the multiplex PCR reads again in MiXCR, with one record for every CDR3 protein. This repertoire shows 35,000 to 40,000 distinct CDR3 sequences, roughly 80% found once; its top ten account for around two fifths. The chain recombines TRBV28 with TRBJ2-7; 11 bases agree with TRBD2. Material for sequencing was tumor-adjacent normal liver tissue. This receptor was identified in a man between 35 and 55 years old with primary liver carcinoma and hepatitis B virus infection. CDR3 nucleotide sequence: TGTGCCGGCAGTCCGGGACTAGCGGTCTCCTACGAGCAGTACTTC. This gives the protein CAGSPGLAVSYEQYF.